This T cell receptor (beta chain) was observed in a study of OX40 agonist ivuxolimab in advanced cancers. Germline loops: CDR1 ENHRY, CDR2 SYGVKD. This CDR3 is built from 21 residues. The germline V and J ends were trimmed by 0 bases and 5 bases, with 31 bases remaining between them. Sequenced by immunoSEQ multiplex PCR; TCRdb stores in-frame clones only, minus some. Seen here are tens of thousands of clones, 92% observed once, and the top ten hold approximately 23%. Of note for this clone: Its target is unknown.

The study's findings and limits: Within 6 weeks, CD4+ and CD8+ blood T cells expanded clonally at 0.1 to 3.0 mg/kg.

V gene TRBV10-3 combines with J gene TRBJ1-1; no definite D call. This receptor was identified in an adult with an advanced solid tumor such as melanoma, head and neck, liver or kidney cancer. The input for sequencing was CD4+ or CD8+ T cells sorted from blood, taken in a trial of the OX40 agonist ivuxolimab. The CDR3, as DNA: TGTGCCATCAGTGAGTCGGATTTTTTGCCTACAGTTTATCTAAAGGGTACTGAAGCTTTCTTT. Amino acids: CAISESDFLPTVYLKGTEAFF.